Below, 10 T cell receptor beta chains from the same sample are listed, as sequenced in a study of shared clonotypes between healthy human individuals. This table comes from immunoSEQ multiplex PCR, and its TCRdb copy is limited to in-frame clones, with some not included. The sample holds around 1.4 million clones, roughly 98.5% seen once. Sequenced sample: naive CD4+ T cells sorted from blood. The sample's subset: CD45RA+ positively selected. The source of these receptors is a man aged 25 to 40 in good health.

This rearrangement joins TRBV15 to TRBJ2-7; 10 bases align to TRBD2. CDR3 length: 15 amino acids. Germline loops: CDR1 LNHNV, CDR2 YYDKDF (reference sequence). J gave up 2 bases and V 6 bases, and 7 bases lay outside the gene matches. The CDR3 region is CATRESGRATYEQYF. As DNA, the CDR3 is TGTGCCACCAGAGAGAGCGGGAGGGCTACCTACGAGCAGTACTTC.

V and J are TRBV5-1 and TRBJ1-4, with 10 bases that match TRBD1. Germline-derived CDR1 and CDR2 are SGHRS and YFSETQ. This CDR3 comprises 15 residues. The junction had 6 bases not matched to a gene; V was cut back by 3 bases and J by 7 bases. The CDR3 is CASSYRQGAGEKLFF. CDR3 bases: TGCGCCAGCAGCTACCGACAGGGGGCAGGTGAAAAACTGTTTTTT.

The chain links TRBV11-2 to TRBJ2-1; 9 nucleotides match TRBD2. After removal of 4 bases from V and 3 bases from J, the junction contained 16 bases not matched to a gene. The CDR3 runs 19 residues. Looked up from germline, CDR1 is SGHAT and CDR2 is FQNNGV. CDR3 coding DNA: TGTGCCAGCAGCTACGATCCCTTGGATAGCGGGAGAAGCTACAATGAGCAGTTCTTC. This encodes CASSYDPLDSGRSYNEQFF. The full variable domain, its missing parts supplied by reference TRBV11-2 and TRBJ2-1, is EAGVAQSPRYKIIEKRQSVAFWCNPISGHATLYWYQQILGQGPKLLIQFQNNGVVDDSQLPKDRFSAERLKGVDSTLKIQPAKLEDSAVYLCASSYDPLDSGRSYNEQFFGPGTRLTVL.

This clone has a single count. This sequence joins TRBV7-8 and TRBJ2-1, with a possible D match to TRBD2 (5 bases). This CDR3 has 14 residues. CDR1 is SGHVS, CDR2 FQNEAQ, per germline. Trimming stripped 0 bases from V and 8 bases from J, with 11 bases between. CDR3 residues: CASSLAGALDEQFF. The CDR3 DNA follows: TGTGCCAGCAGCTTAGCGGGAGCCCTCGATGAGCAGTTCTTC.

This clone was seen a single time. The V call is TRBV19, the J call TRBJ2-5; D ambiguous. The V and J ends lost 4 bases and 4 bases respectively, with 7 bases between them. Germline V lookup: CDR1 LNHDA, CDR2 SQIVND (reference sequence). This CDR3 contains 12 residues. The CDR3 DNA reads TGTGCCAGTAGTAACACCCTAGAGACCCAGTACTTC. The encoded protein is CASSNTLETQYF.

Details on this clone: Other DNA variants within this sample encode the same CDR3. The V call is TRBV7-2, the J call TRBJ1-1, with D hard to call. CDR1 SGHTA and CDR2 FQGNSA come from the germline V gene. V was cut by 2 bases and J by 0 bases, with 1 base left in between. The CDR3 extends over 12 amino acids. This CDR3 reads CASSLLNTEAFF. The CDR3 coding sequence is TGTGCCAGCAGCTTACTGAACACTGAAGCTTTCTTT.

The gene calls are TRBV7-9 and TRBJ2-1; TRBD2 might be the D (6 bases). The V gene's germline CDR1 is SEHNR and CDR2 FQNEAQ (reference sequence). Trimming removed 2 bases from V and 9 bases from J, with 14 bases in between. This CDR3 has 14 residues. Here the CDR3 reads CASSLSGLFTEQFF. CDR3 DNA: TGTGCCAGCAGCTTATCAGGACTATTTACTGAGCAGTTCTTC.

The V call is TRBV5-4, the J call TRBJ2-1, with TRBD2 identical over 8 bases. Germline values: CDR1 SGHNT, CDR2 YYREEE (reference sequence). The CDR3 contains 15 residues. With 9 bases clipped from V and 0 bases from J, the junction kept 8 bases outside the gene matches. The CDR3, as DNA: TGTGCCATCAATCGGGGGGGCATCTCCTACAATGAGCAGTTCTTC. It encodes CAINRGGISYNEQFF.

The CDR3 coding sequence is TGTGCCAGCAGTGAATATGTTGCGTTAGATGAGCAGTTCTTC. Translating gives CASSEYVALDEQFF. V usage is TRBV6-1 and J usage is TRBJ2-1; D remains unclear. V shed 2 bases and J shed 8 bases, with 13 bases lying between them. This CDR3 spans 14 amino acids. Germline V gene lookup returns CDR1 MNHNS and CDR2 SASEGT.

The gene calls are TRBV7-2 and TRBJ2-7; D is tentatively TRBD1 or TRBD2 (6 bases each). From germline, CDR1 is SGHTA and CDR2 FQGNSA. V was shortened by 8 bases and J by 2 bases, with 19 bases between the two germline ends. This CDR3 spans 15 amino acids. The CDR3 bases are TGTGCCAGCGTCCCGGGGGCTAGCCGGACCTACGAGCAGTACTTC. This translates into CASVPGASRTYEQYF.